The clone carrying this T cell receptor beta chain has a single count. Its antigen is unknown. TCR beta CDR3 regions were amplified from RNA transcripts. A set of HTBI primers served as the primers for a first-round RT-PCR of the TCR CDR3. TCRdb redid the calling of the multiplex PCR reads with MiXCR, one entry per CDR3 protein. The sample has more than 450,000 distinct CDR3 sequences, 15% to 20% seen once. The data were taken from a study of T cells in Graves' hyperthyroidism and ophthalmopathy. Whole-study context: The authors collected peripheral blood at initial diagnosis, before any treatment.

The study's findings and limits: A 13 V-J model separated ophthalmopathy from stable hyperthyroidism. The model anticipated ophthalmopathy a median about six months pre-onset.

Germline loops: CDR1 SGHDT, CDR2 YYEEEE. Trimming removed 6 bases from V and 7 bases from J, with 20 bases in between. This CDR3 spans 14 amino acids. The gene calls are TRBV5-6 and TRBJ2-7; the D gene could be TRBD1 or TRBD2 (5 bases each). Sequenced material: blood. This TCR was recovered from a man aged 40-55 years with Graves' ophthalmopathy. The CDR3 bases are TGTGCCAGCAAGACCGGGACCCACCTACGGGAGCAGTACTTC. Protein: CASKTGTHLREQYF.